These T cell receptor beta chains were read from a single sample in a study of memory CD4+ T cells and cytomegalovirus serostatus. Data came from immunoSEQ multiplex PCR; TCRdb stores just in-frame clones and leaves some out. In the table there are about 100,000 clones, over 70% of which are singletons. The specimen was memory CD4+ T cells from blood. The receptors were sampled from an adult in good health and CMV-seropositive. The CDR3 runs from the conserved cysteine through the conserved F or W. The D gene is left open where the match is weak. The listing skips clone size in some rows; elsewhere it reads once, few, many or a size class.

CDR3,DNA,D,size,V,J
CASSFRDTTGELFF,TGTGCCAGCAGCTTCCGGGACACCACCGGGGAGCTGTTTTTT,.,.,TRBV11-2,TRBJ2-2
CSVNRGGPQHF,TGCAGTGTTAACAGGGGTGGCCCCCAGCATTTT,TRBD1,medium-sized,TRBV20-1,TRBJ1-5
CASSGDYSEQYF,TGTGCCAGCAGTGGTGACTATAGTGAGCAGTATTTT,.,.,TRBV2,TRBJ2-3
CASSFGGGQETQYF,TGTGCCAGCAGCTTCGGGGGCGGGCAAGAGACCCAGTACTTC,.,few,TRBV5-6,TRBJ2-5
CASSVGFPATDTQYF,TGTGCCAGCAGCGTAGGGTTCCCAGCCACAGATACGCAGTATTTT,.,.,TRBV9,TRBJ2-3
CASSLEDRGWTEAFF,TGTGCCAGCAGCTTAGAGGACAGGGGGTGGACTGAAGCTTTCTTT,TRBD1,.,TRBV7-9,TRBJ1-1
CASSFGGASYNEQFF,TGTGCCAGCAGTTTTGGGGGGGCCTCCTACAATGAGCAGTTCTTC,.,.,TRBV28,TRBJ2-1
CASSDATGGSGANVLTF,TGTGCCAGCAGTGACGCGACAGGGGGTTCTGGGGCCAACGTCCTGACTTTC,TRBD1,.,TRBV6-1,TRBJ2-6
CASSYDNNNYGYTF,TGTGCCAGCAGTTACGACAATAATAACTATGGCTACACCTTC,.,.,TRBV6-5,TRBJ1-2
CASSLIAGGTYEQYF,TGTGCCAGCAGCTTAATAGCGGGAGGGACCTACGAGCAGTACTTC,TRBD2,.,TRBV5-5,TRBJ2-7
CASSFLGQGGPYNEQFF,TGTGCCAGCAGTTTCTTGGGACAGGGAGGTCCGTACAATGAGCAGTTCTTC,TRBD1,.,TRBV2,TRBJ2-1
CASSVGTDPRGNTIYF,TGTGCCAGCAGCGTAGGGACAGACCCTAGGGGAAACACCATATATTTT,.,.,TRBV9,TRBJ1-3
CASSLAGYTEAFF,TGTGCCAGCAGCTTAGCGGGGTACACTGAAGCTTTCTTT,.,.,TRBV7-2,TRBJ1-1
CASSASRGQETQYF,TGTGCCAGCAGCGCTTCAAGAGGGCAAGAGACCCAGTACTTC,.,.,TRBV11-3,TRBJ2-5
CARSVRQGSGNTIYF,TGTGCCAGAAGCGTAAGACAGGGCTCTGGAAACACCATATATTTT,TRBD1,.,TRBV5-3,TRBJ1-3
CASSLFGRRSYEQYF,TGTGCCAGCAGCTTGTTTGGGAGAAGGTCCTACGAGCAGTACTTC,.,.,TRBV5-6,TRBJ2-7
CASSQDFRQENYGYTF,TGTGCCAGCAGCCAAGATTTCCGACAGGAAAACTATGGCTACACCTTC,.,.,TRBV4-2,TRBJ1-2
CASSPSGRLTYEQYF,TGTGCCAGCTCACCCTCCGGCAGATTAACCTACGAGCAGTACTTC,.,.,TRBV18,TRBJ2-7
CAWSYGAGRANTEAFF,TGTGCCTGGAGTTATGGGGCGGGAAGGGCCAACACTGAAGCTTTCTTT,.,few,TRBV30,TRBJ1-1
CASSHTGGFSGNTIYF,TGCGCCAGCAGCCACACGGGTGGATTCTCTGGAAACACCATATATTTT,.,.,TRBV4-3,TRBJ1-3
CASSLSNLGTAIYGYTF,TGTGCCAGCAGTTTATCCAACTTGGGGACAGCGATCTATGGCTACACCTTC,TRBD1,.,TRBV27,TRBJ1-2
CASSQDSGTDFTDTQYF,TGTGCCAGCAGCCAAGACTCCGGGACGGACTTCACAGATACGCAGTATTTT,.,.,TRBV4-2,TRBJ2-3
CSVGAGGPLEQYF,TGCAGCGTGGGAGCGGGAGGGCCGTTGGAGCAGTACTTC,TRBD2,.,TRBV29-1,TRBJ2-7
CASSQGAAKETQYF,TGTGCCAGCAGCCAAGGGGCGGCGAAAGAGACCCAGTACTTC,.,.,TRBV4-2,TRBJ2-5
CASSLESSYNEQFF,TGCGCCAGCAGCTTGGAGAGCTCCTACAATGAGCAGTTCTTC,.,.,TRBV5-1,TRBJ2-1
CASSSSDVSGYTF,TGCGCCAGCAGCAGCTCGGACGTCTCTGGCTACACCTTC,.,few,TRBV5-1,TRBJ1-2
CASNPTGGGEKLFF,TGCGCCAGCAATCCGACAGGGGGTGGTGAAAAACTGTTTTTT,TRBD1,.,TRBV5-1,TRBJ1-4
CASSTGSNSYNEQFF,TGTGCCAGCAGCACCGGGAGCAACTCCTACAATGAGCAGTTCTTC,.,.,TRBV9,TRBJ2-1
CASSLETSNTDTQYF,TGTGCCAGCAGCTTAGAGACGTCCAACACAGATACGCAGTATTTT,.,.,TRBV11-1,TRBJ2-3
CASSSSAGNQPQHF,TGTGCCAGCAGTTCGTCAGCCGGCAATCAGCCCCAGCATTTT,.,.,TRBV6-6,TRBJ1-5
CASSESTDTQYF,TGTGCCAGCAGTGAGTCAACAGATACGCAGTATTTT,.,.,TRBV2,TRBJ2-3